These 25 T cell receptor beta chains were sequenced from one sample in a study of a mutant IDH1 vaccine in newly diagnosed glioma. Time point described: week 23, last vaccination. Each dose of the vaccine consisted of 300 ug of mutant IDH1 20-mer peptide, with topical imiquimod. These receptors have no known antigen. Profiling relied on immunoSEQ multiplex PCR, and the TCRdb table lists in-frame clones only, not all of them. The sample shows around 56,000 clones, roughly three quarters of them seen only once. The sample here was PBMCs, taken from a glioma patient whose treatment included an IDH1 peptide vaccine. The receptors stem from a woman in her thirties or forties with glioma. Some clones in this sample may be carry-over from other donors' samples.

The rearrangement joins TRBV5-1 to TRBJ2-2, with TRBD1 as a possible D gene (7 bases). Germline V CDR1 and CDR2: SGHRS, YFSETQ. The CDR3 has 14 residues. The V end lost 6 bases, the J end lost 5 bases, and 14 bases lay between the germline ends. The CDR3 bases are TGCGCCAGCAAGTCGTCAGGGGGGACCGGGGAGCTGTTTTTT. Its translation: CASKSSGGTGELFF.

In its sample, this clone was seen a few times. V gene TRBV19 combines with J gene TRBJ1-5; the D is unclear. CDR1 LNHDA and CDR2 SQIVND come from the germline V gene (reference sequence). V was clipped by 6 bases and J by 7 bases, with 10 bases between them. CDR3 length: 12 residues. CDR3 protein: CASSQGLQPQHF. CDR3 in DNA: TGTGCCAGTAGCCAAGGACTGCAGCCCCAGCATTTT.

The chain is built from TRBV30 and TRBJ1-4; TRBD1 aligns across 9 bases. CDR1 and CDR2 from the germline V gene are GTSNPN and SVGIG (reference sequence). The CDR3 has 13 amino acids. V was pared by 5 bases and J by 2 bases, with 0 bases of the junction left unmatched. In DNA, the CDR3 is TGTGCCTGGGGGACAGGGACTAATGAAAAACTGTTTTTT. This encodes CAWGTGTNEKLFF.

The CDR3 loop is CASSPGGAGQETQYF. DNA for the CDR3: TGTGCCAGCAGTCCCGGGGGGGCCGGGCAAGAGACCCAGTACTTC. V and J are TRBV25-1 and TRBJ2-5; TRBD2 matches at 8 bases. Per the germline V gene, CDR1 is MGHDK and CDR2 is SYGVNS. The CDR3 spans 15 residues. The trim removed 5 bases at V and 2 bases at J, leaving 7 bases unmatched.

The chain carries TRBV2 and TRBJ1-2; TRBD1 agrees at 7 bases. J gave up 4 bases and V 8 bases, and 10 bases lay outside the gene matches. The germline CDR1 and CDR2 sequences are SNHLY and FYNNEI. The CDR3 is 14 residues long. In DNA, the CDR3 is TGTGCCAGCGGGCCTCGACAGGGCCTCTATGGCTACACCTTC. It encodes CASGPRQGLYGYTF.

The chain joins TRBV9 to TRBJ2-2, with 11 nucleotides matching TRBD2. The length of the CDR3 is 16 residues. The V and J ends lost 4 bases and 2 bases, in that order; junction bases with no gene match: 4. Germline CDR1 and CDR2: SGDLS and YYNGEE. The CDR3 sequence: CASSSGTSGNTGELFF. CDR3 sequence (DNA): TGTGCCAGCAGCTCTGGGACTAGCGGAAACACCGGGGAGCTGTTTTTT.

The chain combines TRBV5-4 with TRBJ1-4; TRBD1 matches 7 bases. Germline lookup yields CDR1 SGHNT and CDR2 YYREEE (reference sequence). V lost 4 bases and J lost 5; bases outside the gene matches: 8. This CDR3 is 15 amino acids long. This CDR3 reads CASSRGGTENEKLFF. The DNA of the CDR3 is TGTGCCAGCAGCCGGGGGGGGACAGAAAATGAAAAACTGTTTTTT.

This chain joins TRBV19 and TRBJ2-7; perhaps TRBD1 as D (7 bases). Deletions cut 6 bases from V and 2 bases from J, with 17 bases between. The germline gives CDR1 LNHDA, CDR2 SQIVND (reference sequence). CDR3 size: 15 residues. CDR3 protein: CASSRGTVRAYEQYF. Here the CDR3 DNA reads TGTGCCAGTAGCCGCGGGACAGTCCGAGCCTACGAGCAGTACTTC. The full variable domain, with the rest looked up from reference TRBV19 and TRBJ2-7, is DGGITQSPKYLFRKEGQNVTLSCEQNLNHDAMYWYRQDPGQGLRLIYYSQIVNDFQKGDIAEGYSVSREKKESFPLTVTSAQKNPTAFYLCASSRGTVRAYEQYFGPGTRLTVT.

This clone was found a few times. CDR3 DNA sequence: TGTGCCAGCAGTTTTGGACAGGGCGAGGGTAACACTGAAGCTTTCTTT. This sequence encodes CASSFGQGEGNTEAFF. The chain combines TRBV9 with TRBJ1-1; 8 bases match TRBD1. The CDR3 contains 16 residues. V was clipped by 5 bases and J by 2 bases; unmatched bases: 11. The germline V gene encodes CDR1 SGDLS and CDR2 YYNGEE.

This clone showed up just a few times. The chain has TRBV7-2 and TRBJ1-1; D remains unclear. CDR1 SGHTA and CDR2 FQGNSA come from the germline V gene. V dropped 1 base and J dropped 0 bases, with 9 bases sitting between them. This CDR3 has 15 residues. CDR3 protein: CASSLGPDMNTEAFF. CDR3 bases: TGTGCCAGCAGCTTAGGACCAGATATGAACACTGAAGCTTTCTTT.

The genes are TRBV5-1 and TRBJ2-5; the match to TRBD1 covers 10 bases. The V gene end was trimmed by 5 bases and the J gene end by 5 bases; junction bases not matched to a gene: 6. This CDR3 region has 14 residues. Germline loops: CDR1 SGHRS, CDR2 YFSETQ. CDR3 sequence (DNA): TGCGCCAGCAGTAGACAGGGGGCGGAGGAGACCCAGTACTTC. Translated: CASSRQGAEETQYF.

V is TRBV25-1 and J is TRBJ1-3; D remains ambiguous. CDR1 is MGHDK, CDR2 SYGVNS, per germline. The CDR3 sequence is 15 residues long. Between the trimmed V and J ends, which lost 6 bases and 0 bases, there was a span of 12 bases. CDR3 loop: CASRGGFLSGNTIYF. CDR3 nucleotides: TGTGCCAGCAGGGGCGGCTTTCTCTCTGGAAACACCATATATTTT.

This chain connects TRBV5-6 to TRBJ2-6; 9 positions match TRBD1. The CDR3 has 16 residues. Germline V gene lookup returns CDR1 SGHDT and CDR2 YYEEEE. V dropped 0 bases and J dropped 2; count of bases not matched to a gene: 0. CDR3 bases: TGTGCCAGCAGCTTGGACAGGGGGCCTGGGGCCAACGTCCTGACTTTC. Protein sequence: CASSLDRGPGANVLTF.

The V and J genes are TRBV6-5 and TRBJ2-1; TRBD2 aligns across 8 bases. V trimming: 6 bases; J trimming: 4 bases; junction bases outside the gene matches: 8. The CDR3 contains 15 residues. Looked up from germline, CDR1 is MNHEY and CDR2 is SVGAGI. The CDR3 region has the DNA TGTGCCAGCAGCGCTACTAGCGGACTTTACAATGAGCAGTTCTTC. Its protein product is CASSATSGLYNEQFF.

The chain couples TRBV30 to TRBJ1-2, with D perhaps matching TRBD1 (5 bases). Between the trimmed V and J ends, which lost 0 bases and 6 bases, there was a span of 11 bases. Looked up from germline, CDR1 is GTSNPN and CDR2 is SVGIG (reference sequence). CDR3 length: 13 residues. The CDR3 DNA sequence: TGTGCCTGGAGTGTACGCAGGGCCAATGGCTACACCTTC. It codes for CAWSVRRANGYTF.

The chain employs TRBV7-9 and TRBJ2-3; 9 nucleotides match TRBD2. The germline gives CDR1 SEHNR, CDR2 FQNEAQ (reference sequence). The junction had 13 bases not matched to a gene; V was cut back by 5 bases and J by 10 bases. The CDR3 totals 15 residues. DNA of the CDR3: TGTGCCAGCAGCCCCCCGGGGCGGGGGGGCCTTCCGCAGTATTTT. Protein: CASSPPGRGGLPQYF.

The rearrangement uses TRBV9 and TRBJ2-1, with TRBD2 matching 9 bases. The CDR3 has 14 residues. V trimming: 5 bases; J trimming: 9 bases; junction bases outside the gene matches: 9. CDR1 and CDR2 from the germline V gene are SGDLS and YYNGEE. CDR3 protein: CASRVSSGEGEQFF. Here the CDR3 DNA reads TGTGCCAGCAGGGTATCTAGCGGGGAAGGTGAGCAGTTCTTC.

V and J are TRBV11-3 and TRBJ2-2, with 7 bases aligning to TRBD1. The CDR3 sequence is 13 residues long. J was trimmed by 6 bases and V by 4 bases; bases with no gene match: 2. Germline V gives CDR1 SGHNT, CDR2 YENEEA. The CDR3 nucleotides are TGTGCCAGCAGCTATGGACAGGCCGGGGAGCTGTTTTTT. Its translation: CASSYGQAGELFF.

For the CDR3, the DNA is TGTGCCAGCTCACCACCTGGAACTCTAGTTAACCAGCCCCAGCATTTT. Encoded protein: CASSPPGTLVNQPQHF. This chain joins TRBV18 and TRBJ1-5, with D unresolved. Germline V gene data show CDR1 as KGHSH and CDR2 as LQKENI. V dropped 0 bases and J dropped 7 bases, with 16 bases sitting between them. The CDR3 runs to 16 residues.

This chain links TRBV19 with TRBJ1-2; D not certain. The CDR3 is 11 residues long. Germline V gene lookup returns CDR1 LNHDA and CDR2 SQIVND (reference sequence). V gave up 9 bases and J gave up 1 base, with 6 bases separating them. CDR3 amino acids: CASRNNYGYTF. DNA for the CDR3: TGTGCCAGCCGGAATAACTATGGCTACACCTTC.

This chain joins TRBV4-3 and TRBJ1-1, with D unclear. V was shortened by 0 bases and J by 1 base, with 3 bases between the two germline ends. Germline V gene data show CDR1 as LGHNA and CDR2 as YSLEER. The CDR3 has 13 amino acids. CDR3 sequence reads: CASSQDRNTEAFF. The CDR3 DNA reads TGCGCCAGCAGCCAAGATAGGAACACTGAAGCTTTCTTT.

This clone showed up just a few times. The chain uses TRBV6-5 and TRBJ1-6; 11 bases line up with TRBD1. The CDR3 covers 16 residues. Unmatched junction bases numbered 6, after V lost 0 bases and J lost 11 bases. Per germline, CDR1 MNHEY and CDR2 SVGAGI. The CDR3 sequence: CASSYSGTGGLAPLHF. DNA for the CDR3: TGTGCCAGCAGTTACTCAGGGACAGGGGGACTGGCACCCCTCCACTTT.

V usage is TRBV2 and J usage is TRBJ2-3; TRBD2 matches 12 bases. CDR3 size: 15 residues. V shed 6 bases, J shed 5 bases, and the junction held 6 bases outside the gene matches. Germline values: CDR1 SNHLY, CDR2 FYNNEI. The CDR3: CASSLGLAGLDTQYF. Here the CDR3 DNA reads TGTGCCAGCAGCCTTGGACTAGCGGGGCTAGATACGCAGTATTTT.

This chain uses TRBV6-1 with TRBJ1-2; D perhaps matches TRBD1 (6 bases). Germline V gives CDR1 MNHNS, CDR2 SASEGT. CDR3 length: 13 residues. The V and J ends lost 8 bases and 5 bases respectively, with 15 bases between them. The CDR3 DNA reads as TGTGCCAGCTCTTTAGGGACATTATATGGCTACACCTTC. Its translation is CASSLGTLYGYTF.

The chain uses TRBV5-3 and TRBJ1-6; TRBD1 agrees at 9 bases. TRBV5-3 is an ORF, and what it does is uncertain. This CDR3 has 17 amino acids. V lost 0 bases to trimming and J lost 8 bases; unmatched junction nucleotides: 9. As DNA, the CDR3 is TGTGCCAGAAGCTTGGGGGACAGGGCTAGTGAAGATTCACCCCTCCACTTT. The encoded protein is CARSLGDRASEDSPLHF.